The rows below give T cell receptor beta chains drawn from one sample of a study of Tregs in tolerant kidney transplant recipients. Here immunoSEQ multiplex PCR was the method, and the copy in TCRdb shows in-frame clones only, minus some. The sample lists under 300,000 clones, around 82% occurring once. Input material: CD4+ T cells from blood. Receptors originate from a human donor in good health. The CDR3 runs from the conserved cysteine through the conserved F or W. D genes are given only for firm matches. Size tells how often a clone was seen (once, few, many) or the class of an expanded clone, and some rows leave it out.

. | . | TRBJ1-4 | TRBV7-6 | CASSPFRVGVNEKLFF | TGTGCCAGCAGCCCGTTTCGGGTAGGCGTTAATGAAAAACTGTTTTTT
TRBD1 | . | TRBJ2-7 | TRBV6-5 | CASALDRVYEQYF | TGTGCCAGCGCCCTCGACAGGGTCTACGAGCAGTACTTC
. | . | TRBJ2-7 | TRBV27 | CASSRRPSYEQYF | TGTGCCAGCAGTCGTCGGCCCTCCTACGAGCAGTACTTC
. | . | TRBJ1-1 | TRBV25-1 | CASSELGTGRTEAFF | TGTGCCAGCAGTGAATTGGGCACGGGGCGCACTGAAGCTTTCTTT
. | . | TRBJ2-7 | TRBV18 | CASSPRRSEQYF | TGTGCCAGCTCACCACGACGGAGCGAGCAGTACTTC
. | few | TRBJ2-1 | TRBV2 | CASKGTAVGEQFF | TGTGCCAGCAAGGGGACGGCTGTTGGGGAGCAGTTCTTC
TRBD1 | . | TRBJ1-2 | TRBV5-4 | CASSPGQGATNYGYTF | TGTGCCAGCAGCCCAGGACAGGGGGCGACGAACTATGGCTACACCTTC
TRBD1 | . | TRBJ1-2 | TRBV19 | CASSTDRGLLGTTGYTF | TGTGCCAGTAGTACCGACAGGGGTTTATTGGGCACTACGGGCTACACCTTC
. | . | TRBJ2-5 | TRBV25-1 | CASSEGGAWETQYF | TGTGCCAGCAGTGAGGGGGGGGCTTGGGAGACCCAGTACTTC
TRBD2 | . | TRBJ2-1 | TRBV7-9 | CASSLGTSGIKEQFF | TGTGCCAGCAGCCTTGGGACTAGCGGGATTAAGGAGCAGTTCTTC
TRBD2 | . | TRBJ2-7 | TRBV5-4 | CASSLFSGSSYEQYF | TGTGCCAGCAGCTTATTTAGCGGGAGCTCCTACGAGCAGTACTTC
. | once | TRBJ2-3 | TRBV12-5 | CASGPWTDWSDTQYF | TGTGCTAGTGGTCCCTGGACGGATTGGTCAGATACGCAGTATTTT
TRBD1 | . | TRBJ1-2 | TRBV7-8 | CASSLGATGGYGYTF | TGTGCCAGCAGCTTAGGGGCTACAGGGGGCTATGGCTACACCTTC
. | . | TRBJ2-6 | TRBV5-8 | CASSTLDSGANVLTF | TGTGCCAGCAGCACACTAGACTCTGGGGCCAACGTCCTGACTTTC